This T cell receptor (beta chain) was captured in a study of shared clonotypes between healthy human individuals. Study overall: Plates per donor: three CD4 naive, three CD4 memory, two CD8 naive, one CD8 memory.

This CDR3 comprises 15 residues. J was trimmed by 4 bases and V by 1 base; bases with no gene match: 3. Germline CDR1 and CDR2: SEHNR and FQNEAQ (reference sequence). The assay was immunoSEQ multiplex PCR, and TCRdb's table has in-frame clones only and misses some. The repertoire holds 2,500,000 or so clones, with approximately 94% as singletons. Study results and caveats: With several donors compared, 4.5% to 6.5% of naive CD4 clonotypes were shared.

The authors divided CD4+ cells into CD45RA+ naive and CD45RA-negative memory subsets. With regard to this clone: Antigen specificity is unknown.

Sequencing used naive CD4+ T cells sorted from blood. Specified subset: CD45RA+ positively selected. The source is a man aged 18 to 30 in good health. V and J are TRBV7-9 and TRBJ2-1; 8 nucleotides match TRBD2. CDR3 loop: CASSLDGREYNEQFF. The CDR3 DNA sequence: TGTGCCAGCAGCTTAGACGGGAGGGAATACAATGAGCAGTTCTTC.